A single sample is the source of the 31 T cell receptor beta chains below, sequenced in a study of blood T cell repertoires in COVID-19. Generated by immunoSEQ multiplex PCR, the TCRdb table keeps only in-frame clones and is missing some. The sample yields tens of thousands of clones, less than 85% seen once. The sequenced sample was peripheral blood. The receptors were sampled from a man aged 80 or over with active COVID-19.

The CDR3 DNA reads TGTGCCACTACAGCTGGGGCCAACGTCCTGACTTTC. This encodes CATTAGANVLTF. V usage is TRBV28 and J usage is TRBJ2-6; D is undetermined. The CDR3 has 12 residues. Trimming removed 10 bases at V and 2 bases at J, with 6 bases between. CDR1 MDHEN and CDR2 SYDVKM come from the germline V gene.

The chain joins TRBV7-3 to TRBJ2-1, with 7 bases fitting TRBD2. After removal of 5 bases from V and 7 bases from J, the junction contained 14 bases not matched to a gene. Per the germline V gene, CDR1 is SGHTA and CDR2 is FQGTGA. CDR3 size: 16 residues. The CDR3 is CASSPNGLAETNEQFF. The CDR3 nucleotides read TGTGCCAGCAGCCCGAACGGGCTAGCGGAGACTAATGAGCAGTTCTTC.

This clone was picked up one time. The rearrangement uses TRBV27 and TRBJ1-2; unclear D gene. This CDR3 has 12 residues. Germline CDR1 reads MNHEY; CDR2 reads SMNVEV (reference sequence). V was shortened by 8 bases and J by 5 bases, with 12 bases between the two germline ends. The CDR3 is CASGPGGYGYTF. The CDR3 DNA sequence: TGTGCCAGCGGGCCAGGAGGGTATGGCTACACCTTC.

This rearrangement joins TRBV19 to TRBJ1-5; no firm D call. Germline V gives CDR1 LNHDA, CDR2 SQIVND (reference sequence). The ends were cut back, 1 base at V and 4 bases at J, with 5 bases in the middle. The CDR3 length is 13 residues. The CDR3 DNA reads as TGTGCCAGTAGTATAGGCGCAAATCAGCCCCAGCATTTT. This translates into CASSIGANQPQHF.

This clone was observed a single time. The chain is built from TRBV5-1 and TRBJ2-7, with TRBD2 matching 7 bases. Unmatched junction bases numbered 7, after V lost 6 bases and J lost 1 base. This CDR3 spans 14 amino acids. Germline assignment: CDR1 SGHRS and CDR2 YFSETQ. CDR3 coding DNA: TGCGCCAGCACGTCGGCGGGAGATTCCTACGAGCAGTACTTC. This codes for CASTSAGDSYEQYF.

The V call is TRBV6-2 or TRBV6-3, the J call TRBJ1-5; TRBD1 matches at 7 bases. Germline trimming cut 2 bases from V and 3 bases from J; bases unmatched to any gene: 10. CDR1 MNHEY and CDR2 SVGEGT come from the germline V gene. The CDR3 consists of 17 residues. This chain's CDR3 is CASSYHILGQINQPQHF. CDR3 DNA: TGTGCCAGCAGTTACCACATCCTGGGACAGATCAATCAGCCCCAGCATTTT.

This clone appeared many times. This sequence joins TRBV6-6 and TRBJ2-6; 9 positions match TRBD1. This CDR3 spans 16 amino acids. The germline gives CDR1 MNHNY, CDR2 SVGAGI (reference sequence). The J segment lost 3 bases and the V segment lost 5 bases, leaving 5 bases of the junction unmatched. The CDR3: CASSQQGADGANVLTF. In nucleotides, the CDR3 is TGTGCCAGCAGTCAACAGGGGGCGGATGGGGCCAACGTCCTGACTTTC.

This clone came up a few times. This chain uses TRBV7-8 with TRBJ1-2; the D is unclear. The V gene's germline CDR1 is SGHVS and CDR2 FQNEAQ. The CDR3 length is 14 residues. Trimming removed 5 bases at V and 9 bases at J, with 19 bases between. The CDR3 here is CASSPGGSHRSYTF. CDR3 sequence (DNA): TGTGCCAGCAGCCCGGGAGGGTCCCATAGGAGCTACACCTTC.

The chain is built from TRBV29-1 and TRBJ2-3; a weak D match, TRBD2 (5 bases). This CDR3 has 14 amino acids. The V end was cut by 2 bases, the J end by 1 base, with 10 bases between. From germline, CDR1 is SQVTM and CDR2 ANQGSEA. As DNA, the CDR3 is TGCAGCGTTGAACGGGGATACGGCACAGATACGCAGTATTTT. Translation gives CSVERGYGTDTQYF.

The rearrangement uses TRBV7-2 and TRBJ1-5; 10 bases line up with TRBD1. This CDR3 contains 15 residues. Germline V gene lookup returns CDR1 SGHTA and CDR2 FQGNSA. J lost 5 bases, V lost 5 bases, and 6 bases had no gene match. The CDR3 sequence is CASSTGQGIDQPQHF. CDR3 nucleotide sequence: TGTGCCAGCAGCACGGGACAGGGGATCGATCAGCCCCAGCATTTT.

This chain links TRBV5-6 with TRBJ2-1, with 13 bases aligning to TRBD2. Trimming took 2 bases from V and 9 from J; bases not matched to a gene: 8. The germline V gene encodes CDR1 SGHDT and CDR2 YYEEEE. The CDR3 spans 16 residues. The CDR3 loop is CASSLAGTSGIFEQFF. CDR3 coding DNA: TGTGCCAGCAGCTTAGCCGGGACTAGCGGGATTTTTGAGCAGTTCTTC.

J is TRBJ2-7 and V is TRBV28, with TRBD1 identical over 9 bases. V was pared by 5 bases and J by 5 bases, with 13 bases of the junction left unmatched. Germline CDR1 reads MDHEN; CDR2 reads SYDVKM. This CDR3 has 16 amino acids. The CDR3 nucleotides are TGTGCCAGCAGTCCCCCCCCCGGACAGGGGTCCCACGAGCAGTACTTC. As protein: CASSPPPGQGSHEQYF.

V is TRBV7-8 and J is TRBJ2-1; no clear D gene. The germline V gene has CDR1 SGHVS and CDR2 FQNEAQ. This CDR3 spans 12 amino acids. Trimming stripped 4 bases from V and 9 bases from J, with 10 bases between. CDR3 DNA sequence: TGTGCCAGCAGCTCCCAGTCAAGTGAGCAGTTCTTC. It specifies CASSSQSSEQFF.

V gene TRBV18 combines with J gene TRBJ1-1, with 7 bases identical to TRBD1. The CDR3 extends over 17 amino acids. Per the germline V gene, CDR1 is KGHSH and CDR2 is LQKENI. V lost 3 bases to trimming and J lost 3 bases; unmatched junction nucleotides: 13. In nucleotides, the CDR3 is TGTGCCAGCTCACCGGCCTTAGACAGGGTTCGGGACACTGAAGCTTTCTTT. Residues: CASSPALDRVRDTEAFF. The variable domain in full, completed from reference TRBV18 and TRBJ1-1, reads NAGVMQNPRHLVRRRGQEARLRCSPMKGHSHVYWYRQLPEEGLKFMVYLQKENIIDESGMPKERFSAEFPKEGPSILRIQQVVRGDSAAYFCASSPALDRVRDTEAFFGQGTRLTVV.

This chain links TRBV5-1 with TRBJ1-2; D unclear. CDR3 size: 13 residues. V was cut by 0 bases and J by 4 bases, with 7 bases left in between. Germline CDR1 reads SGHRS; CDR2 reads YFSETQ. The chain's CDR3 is CASSLDASYGYTF. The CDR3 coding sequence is TGCGCCAGCAGCTTGGACGCCAGCTATGGCTACACCTTC. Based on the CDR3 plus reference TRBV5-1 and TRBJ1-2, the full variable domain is KAGVTQTPRYLIKTRGQQVTLSCSPISGHRSVSWYQQTPGQGLQFLFEYFSETQRNKGNFPGRFSGRQFSNSRSEMNVSTLELGDSALYLCASSLDASYGYTFGSGTRLTVV.

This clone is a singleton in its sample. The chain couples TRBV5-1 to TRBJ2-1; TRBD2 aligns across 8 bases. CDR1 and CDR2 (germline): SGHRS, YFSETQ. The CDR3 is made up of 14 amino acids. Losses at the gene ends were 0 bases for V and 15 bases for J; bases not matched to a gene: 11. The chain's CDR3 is CASSLDLAGPQWFF. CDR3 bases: TGCGCCAGCAGCTTGGATCTAGCGGGCCCGCAATGGTTCTTC.

The CDR3 DNA reads as TGTGCCAGCAGTGATGGGACAGGGGGCGGCAATCAGCCCCAGCATTTT. It codes for CASSDGTGGGNQPQHF. The rearrangement joins TRBV6-1 to TRBJ1-5; 12 nucleotides agree with TRBD1. The CDR3 totals 16 residues. The J segment lost 2 bases and the V segment lost 3 bases, leaving 2 bases of the junction unmatched. Germline values: CDR1 MNHNS, CDR2 SASEGT.

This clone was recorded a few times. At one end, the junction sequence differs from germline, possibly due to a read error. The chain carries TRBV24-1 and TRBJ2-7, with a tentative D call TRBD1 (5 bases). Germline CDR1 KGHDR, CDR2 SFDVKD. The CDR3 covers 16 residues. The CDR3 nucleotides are TGTGCCACCAGTGACTTGGATACAGGCGGCTCCCACGAGCAGTACTTC. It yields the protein CATSDLDTGGSHEQYF.

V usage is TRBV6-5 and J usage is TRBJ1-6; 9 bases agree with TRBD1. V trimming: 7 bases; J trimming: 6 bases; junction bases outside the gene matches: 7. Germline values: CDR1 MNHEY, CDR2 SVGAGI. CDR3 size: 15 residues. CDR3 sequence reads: CASTPPGQGNSPLHF. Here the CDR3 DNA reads TGTGCCAGCACACCACCGGGACAGGGTAATTCACCCCTCCACTTT.

CDR3 nucleotide sequence: TGTGCCAGCAGCTTAGGACTAGTTAGGTCCCAGTACTTC. This sequence encodes CASSLGLVRSQYF. This chain links TRBV11-3 with TRBJ2-5, with D perhaps matching TRBD2 (6 bases). V gave up 1 base and J gave up 9 bases, with 12 bases separating them. Germline assignment: CDR1 SGHNT and CDR2 YENEEA. The CDR3 is made up of 13 amino acids. Variable domain in full (rest from reference TRBV11-3 and TRBJ2-5): EAGVVQSPRYKIIEKKQPVAFWCNPISGHNTLYWYLQNLGQGPELLIRYENEEAVDDSQLPKDRFSAERLKGVDSTLKIQPAELGDSAVYLCASSLGLVRSQYFGPGTRLLVL.

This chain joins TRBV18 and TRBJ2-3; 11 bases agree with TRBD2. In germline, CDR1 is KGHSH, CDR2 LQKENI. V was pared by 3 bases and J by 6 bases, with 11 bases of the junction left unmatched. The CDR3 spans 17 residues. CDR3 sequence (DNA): TGTGCCAGCTCACCTACCGGGACTAGCGGTTTGGAGGATACGCAGTATTTT. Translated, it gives CASSPTGTSGLEDTQYF.

The CDR3 protein is CASRQGATNEKLFF. The CDR3 bases are TGTGCCAGCAGACAGGGTGCAACTAATGAAAAACTGTTTTTT. The gene calls are TRBV6-5 and TRBJ1-4, with a possible D match to TRBD1 (6 bases). CDR3 length: 14 residues. V was cut by 6 bases and J by 0 bases, with 8 bases left in between. Germline V gene data show CDR1 as MNHEY and CDR2 as SVGAGI.

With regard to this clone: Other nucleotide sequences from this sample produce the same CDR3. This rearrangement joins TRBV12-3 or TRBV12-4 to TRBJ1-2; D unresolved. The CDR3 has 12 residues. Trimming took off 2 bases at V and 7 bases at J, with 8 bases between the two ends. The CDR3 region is CASSLSSGGYTF. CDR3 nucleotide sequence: TGTGCCAGCAGTTTATCCTCAGGTGGCTACACCTTC.

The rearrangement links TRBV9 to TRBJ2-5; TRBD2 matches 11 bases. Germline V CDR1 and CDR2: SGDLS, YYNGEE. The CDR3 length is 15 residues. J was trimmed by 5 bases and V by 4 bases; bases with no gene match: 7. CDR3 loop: CASSPGSGRVETQYF. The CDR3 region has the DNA TGTGCCAGCAGCCCCGGTAGCGGGAGGGTTGAGACCCAGTACTTC.

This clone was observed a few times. CDR3 loop: CATSTTGTGYNSPLHF. CDR3 coding DNA: TGTGCCACCAGCACTACCGGGACAGGGTACAATTCACCCCTCCACTTT. V is TRBV15 and J is TRBJ1-6, with 9 nucleotides matching TRBD1. Trimming at V came to 4 bases and at J to 7 bases, leaving 8 bases not matched to a gene. Looked up from germline, CDR1 is LNHNV and CDR2 is YYDKDF (reference sequence). This CDR3 spans 16 amino acids.

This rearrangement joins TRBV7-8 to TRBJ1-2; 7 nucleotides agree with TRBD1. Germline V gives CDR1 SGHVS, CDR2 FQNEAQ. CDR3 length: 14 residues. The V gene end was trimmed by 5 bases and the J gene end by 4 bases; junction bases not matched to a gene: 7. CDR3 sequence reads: CASSRRDRSYGYTF. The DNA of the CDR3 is TGTGCCAGCAGCAGAAGGGACAGAAGCTATGGCTACACCTTC. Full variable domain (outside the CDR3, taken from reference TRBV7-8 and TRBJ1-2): GAGVSQSPRYKVAKRGQDVALRCDPISGHVSLFWYQQALGQGPEFLTYFQNEAQLDKSGLPSDRFFAERPEGSVSTLKIQRTQQEDSAVYLCASSRRDRSYGYTFGSGTRLTVV.

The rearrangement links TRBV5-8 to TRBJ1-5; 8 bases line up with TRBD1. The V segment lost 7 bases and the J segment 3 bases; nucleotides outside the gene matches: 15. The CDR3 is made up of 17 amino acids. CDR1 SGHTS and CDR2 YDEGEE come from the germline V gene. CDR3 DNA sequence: TGTGCCAGCTACTTATCTGGGCAGGGGGCCTCCAATCAGCCCCAGCATTTT. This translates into CASYLSGQGASNQPQHF. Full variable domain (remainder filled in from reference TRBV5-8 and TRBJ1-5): EAGVTQSPTHLIKTRGQQATLRCSPISGHTSVYWYQQALGLGLQFLLWYDEGEERNRGNFPPRFSGRQFPNYSSELNVNALELEDSALYLCASYLSGQGASNQPQHFGDGTRLSIL.

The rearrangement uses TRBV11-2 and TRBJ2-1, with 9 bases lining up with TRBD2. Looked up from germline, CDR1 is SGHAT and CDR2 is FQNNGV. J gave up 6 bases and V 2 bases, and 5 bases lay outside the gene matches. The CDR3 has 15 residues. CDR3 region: CASSLIAGVGNEQFF. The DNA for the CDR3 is TGTGCCAGCAGCTTAATAGCGGGAGTGGGCAATGAGCAGTTCTTC.

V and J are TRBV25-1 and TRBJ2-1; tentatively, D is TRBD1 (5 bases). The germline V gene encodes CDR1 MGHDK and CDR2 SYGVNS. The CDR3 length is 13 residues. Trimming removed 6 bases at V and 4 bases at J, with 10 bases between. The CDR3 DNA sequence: TGTGCCAGCAGAGGGTCAGGGTACAATGAGCAGTTCTTC. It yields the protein CASRGSGYNEQFF.

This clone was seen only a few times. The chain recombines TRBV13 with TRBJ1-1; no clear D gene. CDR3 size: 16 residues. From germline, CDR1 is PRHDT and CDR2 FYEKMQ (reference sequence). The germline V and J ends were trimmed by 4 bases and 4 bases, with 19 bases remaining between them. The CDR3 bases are TGTGCCAGCAGCTCCCCCCGTTCGGTTGGGAGCACTGAAGCTTTCTTT. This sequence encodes CASSSPRSVGSTEAFF.

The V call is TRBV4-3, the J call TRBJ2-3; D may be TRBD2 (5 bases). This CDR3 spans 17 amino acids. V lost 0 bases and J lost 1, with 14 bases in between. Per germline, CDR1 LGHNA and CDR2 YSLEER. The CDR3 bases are TGCGCCAGCAGCCAAGATGTGGTAGCGCAAGGCACAGATACGCAGTATTTT. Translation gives CASSQDVVAQGTDTQYF.